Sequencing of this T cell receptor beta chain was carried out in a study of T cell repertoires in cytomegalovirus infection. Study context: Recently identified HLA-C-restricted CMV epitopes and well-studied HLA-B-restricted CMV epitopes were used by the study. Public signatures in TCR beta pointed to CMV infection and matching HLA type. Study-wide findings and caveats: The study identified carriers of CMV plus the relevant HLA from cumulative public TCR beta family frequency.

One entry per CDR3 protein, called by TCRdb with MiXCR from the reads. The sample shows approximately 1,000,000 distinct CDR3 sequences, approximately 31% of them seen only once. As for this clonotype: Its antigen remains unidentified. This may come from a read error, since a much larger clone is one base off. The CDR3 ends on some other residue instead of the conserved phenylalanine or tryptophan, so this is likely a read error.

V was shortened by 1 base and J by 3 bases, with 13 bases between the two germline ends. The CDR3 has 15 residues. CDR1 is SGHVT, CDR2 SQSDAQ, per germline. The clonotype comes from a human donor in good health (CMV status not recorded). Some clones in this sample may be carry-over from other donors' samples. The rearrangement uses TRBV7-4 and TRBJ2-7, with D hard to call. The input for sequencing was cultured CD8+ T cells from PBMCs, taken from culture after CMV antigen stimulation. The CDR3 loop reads CASSLDGTVFYEQYY. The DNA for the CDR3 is TGTGCCAGCAGCTTAGACGGTACAGTCTTCTACGAGCAGTACTAC.